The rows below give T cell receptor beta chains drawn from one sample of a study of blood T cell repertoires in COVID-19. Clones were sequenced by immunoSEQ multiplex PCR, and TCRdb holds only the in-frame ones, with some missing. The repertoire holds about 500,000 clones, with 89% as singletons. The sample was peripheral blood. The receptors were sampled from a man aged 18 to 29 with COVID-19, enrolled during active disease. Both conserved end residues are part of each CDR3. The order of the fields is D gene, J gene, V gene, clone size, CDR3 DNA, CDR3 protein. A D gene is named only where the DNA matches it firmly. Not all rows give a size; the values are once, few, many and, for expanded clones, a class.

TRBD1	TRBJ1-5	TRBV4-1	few	TGCGCCAGCAGCCAAGGAACAGGGGGCAATCAGCCCCAGCATTTT	CASSQGTGGNQPQHF
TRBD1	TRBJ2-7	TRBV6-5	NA	TGTGCCAGCAATCTAGCGGGGACAGGGGGCAACGAGCAGTACTTC	CASNLAGTGGNEQYF
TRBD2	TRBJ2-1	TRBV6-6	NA	TGTGCCAGCATTCCCGGGACTAGCGGGGAGGGTGAGCAGTTCTTC	CASIPGTSGEGEQFF
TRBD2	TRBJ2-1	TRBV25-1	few	TGTGCCAGCAGTAGGAGTGAACTAGCGGGGACTCATGAGCAGTTCTTC	CASSRSELAGTHEQFF
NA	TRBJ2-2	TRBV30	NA	TGTGCCTGGAGTGGGGGGCTACGGTCCGGGGAGCTGTTTTTT	CAWSGGLRSGELFF
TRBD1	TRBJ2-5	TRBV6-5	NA	TGTGCCAGCAGTTATAGGGGGCTGGGAAGAGAGACCCAGTACTTC	CASSYRGLGRETQYF
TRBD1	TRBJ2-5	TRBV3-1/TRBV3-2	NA	TGTGCCAGCAGCCTGGGCCGGACAGGGCGGGAGACCCAGTACTTC	CASSLGRTGRETQYF
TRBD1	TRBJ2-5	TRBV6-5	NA	TGTGCCAGCAGTCAAACGACAGGGGTGTGGGAGACCCAGTACTTC	CASSQTTGVWETQYF
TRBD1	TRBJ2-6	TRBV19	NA	TGTGCCAGTAGTATAGGGACAGGGCCGTCTGGGGCCAACGTCCTGACTTTC	CASSIGTGPSGANVLTF
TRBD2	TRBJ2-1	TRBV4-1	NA	TGCGCCAGCAGCCAAACCGGGACTAGCGGGGCCCCGGGGCAGTTCTTC	CASSQTGTSGAPGQFF
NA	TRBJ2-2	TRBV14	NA	TGTGCCAGCAGCCAAGGCAGGCGGGCCGGGTCCGGGGAGCTGTTTTTT	CASSQGRRAGSGELFF
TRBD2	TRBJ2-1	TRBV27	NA	TGTGCCAGCAGAACGGAGGGGACTAGCGTATACAATGAGCAGTTCTTC	CASRTEGTSVYNEQFF
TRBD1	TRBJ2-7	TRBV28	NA	TGTGCCAGCAGGACCAACTTGGACAGGGGGTCCGAGCAGTACTTC	CASRTNLDRGSEQYF
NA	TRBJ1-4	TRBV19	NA	TGTGCCAGTAGTTGGGAGGAGGGACCTCTTAATGAAAAACTGTTTTTT	CASSWEEGPLNEKLFF
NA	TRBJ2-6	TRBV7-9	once	TGTGCCAGCAGCTTATATTTTGAGAACGTCCTGACTTTC	CASSLYFENVLTF
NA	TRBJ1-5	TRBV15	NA	TGTGCCACCAGCAGAGATCGGAGTAGCAATCAGCCCCAGCATTTT	CATSRDRSSNQPQHF
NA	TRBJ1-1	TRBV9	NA	TGTGCCAGCAGCATCGGACTGATGAACACTGAAGCTTTCTTT	CASSIGLMNTEAFF
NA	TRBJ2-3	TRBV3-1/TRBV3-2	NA	TGTGCCAGCAGCCGAGGTAGCACAGATACGCAGTATTTT	CASSRGSTDTQYF
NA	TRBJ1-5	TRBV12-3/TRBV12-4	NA	TGTGCCAGCACCCCCACGGAGGGTCAGCCCCAGCATTTT	CASTPTEGQPQHF
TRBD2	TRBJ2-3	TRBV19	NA	TGTGCCAGTAGTATCACCGGGACTAGTAAAATCAGCACAGATACGCAGTATTTT	CASSITGTSKISTDTQYF
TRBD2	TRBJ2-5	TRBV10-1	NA	TGCGCCAGCCGTGTGGGAGGGACTTGGGCAGAGACCCAGTACTTC	CASRVGGTWAETQYF
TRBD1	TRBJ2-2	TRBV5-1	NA	TGCGCCAGCAGCAAGGGACAGGGTATCGGGGAGCTGTTTTTT	CASSKGQGIGELFF
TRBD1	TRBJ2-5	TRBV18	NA	TGTGCCAGCTCACCGGGCTTGATCGACAGGGGGCATCCCCAGTACTTC	CASSPGLIDRGHPQYF
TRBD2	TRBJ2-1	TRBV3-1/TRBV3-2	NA	TGTGCCAGCAGCCGGGGACTACCCAACAATGAGCAGTTCTTC	CASSRGLPNNEQFF
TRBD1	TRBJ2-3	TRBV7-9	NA	TGTGCCAGCAGTCTCGGGACAGGCTCACACGATACGCAGTATTTT	CASSLGTGSHDTQYF
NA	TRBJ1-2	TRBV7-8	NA	TGTGCCAGCAGCTTGTACATACACTATGGCTACACCTTC	CASSLYIHYGYTF
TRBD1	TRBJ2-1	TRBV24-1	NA	TGTGCCACCAGTGATTCTTCCCGGACAGGGGTCCATGAGCAGTTCTTC	CATSDSSRTGVHEQFF
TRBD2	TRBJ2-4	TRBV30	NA	TGTGCCTGGAGTCCCCCTGGGGGGAGGGACATTCAGTACTTC	CAWSPPGGRDIQYF
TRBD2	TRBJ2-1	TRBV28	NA	TGTGCCAGCAGTTCTTATTCTGGACTAGCGGGAGACGGGCAGTTCTTC	CASSSYSGLAGDGQFF
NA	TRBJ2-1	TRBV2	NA	TGTGCCAGCACTGGGTGGGCCGAGCAGTTCTTC	CASTGWAEQFF
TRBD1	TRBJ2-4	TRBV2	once	TGTGCCAGCAGCAAAGGGACAGTCGCCAAAAACATTCAGTACTTC	CASSKGTVAKNIQYF
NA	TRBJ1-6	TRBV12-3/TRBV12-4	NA	TGTGCCAGCAGTTTAGAGCACTCACCCCTCCACTTT	CASSLEHSPLHF
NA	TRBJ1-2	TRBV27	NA	TGTGCCAGCAGTACCCTTGCCGGGATACGGGGCTACACCTTC	CASSTLAGIRGYTF
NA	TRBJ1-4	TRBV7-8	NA	TGTGCCAGCAGCTTAAGCGGCCATAATGAAAAACTGTTTTTT	CASSLSGHNEKLFF
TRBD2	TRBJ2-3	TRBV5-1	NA	TGCGCCAGCAGCTTGGGAGCGGGGGCGTCAGATACGCAGTATTTT	CASSLGAGASDTQYF
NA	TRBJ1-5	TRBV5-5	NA	TGTGCCAGCAGCTTGTACTGGGCAGAAAATCAGCCCCAGCATTTT	CASSLYWAENQPQHF
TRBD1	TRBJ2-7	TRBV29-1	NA	TGCAGCGTGGCCCACAGGGGGCCCGACTACGAGCAGTACTTC	CSVAHRGPDYEQYF
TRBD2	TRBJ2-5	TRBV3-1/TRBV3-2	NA	TGTGCCAGCAGCCACTCACGACTAGCCCCAACAGAGACCCAGTACTTC	CASSHSRLAPTETQYF
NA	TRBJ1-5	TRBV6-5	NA	TGTGCCAGCAGGGCAGGGATAAGTCGGGATCAGCCCCAGCATTTT	CASRAGISRDQPQHF
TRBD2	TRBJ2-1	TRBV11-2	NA	TGTGCCAGCAGACAAACTAGCGGGGGTGGCAATGAGCAGTTCTTC	CASRQTSGGGNEQFF